The 7 T cell receptor beta chains in this list originate from one sample, sequenced in a study of T cells in Graves' hyperthyroidism and ophthalmopathy. From RNA transcripts, TCR beta CDR3 regions were amplified. The HTBI primer set served for first-round RT-PCR of the TCR CDR3. Using its own MiXCR run on the multiplex PCR reads, TCRdb lists one record per CDR3 protein. Among 90,000 to 120,000 distinct CDR3 sequences, about 15% were seen once, and the ten largest hold roughly 40%. Sequencing was carried out using blood. The receptor set was obtained from a woman aged 50 to 60 with Graves' hyperthyroidism.

At least ten counts were recorded for this clonotype. The chain joins TRBV28 to TRBJ1-2, with D possibly matching TRBD1 (5 bases). The CDR3 runs 14 residues. Trimming took off 4 bases at V and 3 bases at J, with 12 bases between the two ends. Looked up from germline, CDR1 is MDHEN and CDR2 is SYDVKM. The CDR3 nucleotides read TGTGCCAGCAGTTCCTCCGGGACGGACTATGGCTACACCTTC. Protein product: CASSSSGTDYGYTF.

The chain carries TRBV7-2 and TRBJ1-1; 7 nucleotides align to TRBD1. CDR3 length: 17 amino acids. Germline assignment: CDR1 SGHTA and CDR2 FQGNSA. The junction had 8 bases not matched to a gene; V was cut back by 1 base and J by 0 bases. The CDR3 here is CASSLERTGLLNTEAFF. CDR3 nucleotide sequence: TGTGCCAGCAGCTTAGAGCGGACAGGACTACTGAACACTGAAGCTTTCTTT.

This rearrangement joins TRBV7-2 to TRBJ2-1, with a possible D match to TRBD1 (6 bases). Trimming removed 6 bases from V and 5 bases from J, with 14 bases in between. The germline V gene has CDR1 SGHTA and CDR2 FQGNSA. The CDR3 extends over 14 amino acids. CDR3 region: CASSRGRTDNEQFF. The CDR3, as DNA: TGTGCCAGCAGTCGGGGACGGACAGACAATGAGCAGTTCTTC.

This clonotype was detected ten times or more. The V call is TRBV19, the J call TRBJ1-5, with no clear D. The CDR3 length is 12 residues. Germline-derived CDR1 and CDR2 are LNHDA and SQIVND (reference sequence). The V end was cut by 5 bases, the J end by 9 bases, with 11 bases between. The CDR3 nucleotides read TGTGCCAGTAGTCGGGGTGGTCCGCCCCAGCATTTT. Translated, it gives CASSRGGPPQHF.

This clonotype was counted many times. This sequence joins TRBV30 and TRBJ1-1, with 8 bases identical to TRBD1. The CDR3 is 13 amino acids. After removal of 1 base from V and 5 bases from J, the junction contained 3 bases not matched to a gene. CDR1 is GTSNPN, CDR2 SVGIG, per germline (reference sequence). The CDR3 DNA reads TGTGCCTGGAGTGGGGACAGGCGGACTGAAGCTTTCTTT. Translating gives CAWSGDRRTEAFF.

At least ten counts were recorded for this clonotype. The genes are TRBV20-1 and TRBJ1-3, with D perhaps matching TRBD1 (5 bases). This CDR3 region has 14 residues. The V end lost 3 bases, the J end lost 2 bases, and 11 bases lay between the germline ends. Germline V gives CDR1 DFQATT, CDR2 SNEGSKA (reference sequence). CDR3 sequence: CSASGGRAGNTIYF. CDR3 DNA: TGCAGTGCTAGTGGGGGTAGGGCTGGAAACACCATATATTTT.

In this sample, this clonotype turned up many times. The V call is TRBV12-3 or TRBV12-4, the J call TRBJ2-1; possibly TRBD1 for D (6 bases). V gave up 6 bases and J gave up 6 bases, with 15 bases separating them. The CDR3 covers 14 residues. The DNA for the CDR3 is TGTGCCAGCAGCCGCAGGGGCGGAACCAATGAGCAGTTCTTC. It encodes CASSRRGGTNEQFF.